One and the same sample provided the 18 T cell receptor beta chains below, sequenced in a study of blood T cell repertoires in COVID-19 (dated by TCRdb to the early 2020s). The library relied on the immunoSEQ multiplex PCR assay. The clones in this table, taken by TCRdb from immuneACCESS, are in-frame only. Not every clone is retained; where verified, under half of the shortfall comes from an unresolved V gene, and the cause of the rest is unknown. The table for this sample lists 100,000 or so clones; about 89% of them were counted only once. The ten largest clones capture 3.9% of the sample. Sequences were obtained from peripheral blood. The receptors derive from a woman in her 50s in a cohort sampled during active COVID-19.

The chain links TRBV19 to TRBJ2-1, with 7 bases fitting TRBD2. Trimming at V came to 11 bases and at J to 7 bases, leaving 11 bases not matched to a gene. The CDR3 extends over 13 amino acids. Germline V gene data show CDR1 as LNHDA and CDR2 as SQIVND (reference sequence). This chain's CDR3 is CAAAGASGNEQFF. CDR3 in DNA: TGTGCCGCTGCCGGGGCTAGCGGTAATGAGCAGTTCTTC.

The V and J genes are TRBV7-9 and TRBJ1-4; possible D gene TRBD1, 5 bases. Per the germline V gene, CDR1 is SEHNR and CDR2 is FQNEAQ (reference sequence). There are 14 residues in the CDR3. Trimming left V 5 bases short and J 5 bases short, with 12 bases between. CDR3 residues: CASSPGKGNEKLFF. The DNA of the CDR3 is TGTGCCAGCAGCCCAGGGAAGGGGAATGAAAAACTGTTTTTT.

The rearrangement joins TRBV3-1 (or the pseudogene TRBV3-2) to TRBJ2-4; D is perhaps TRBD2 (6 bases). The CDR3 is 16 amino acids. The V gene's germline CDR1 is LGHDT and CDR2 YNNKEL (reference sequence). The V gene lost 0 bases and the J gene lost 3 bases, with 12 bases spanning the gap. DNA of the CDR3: TGTGCCAGCAGCCAAGATGGGGGACTTAGCAAAAACATTCAGTACTTC. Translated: CASSQDGGLSKNIQYF.

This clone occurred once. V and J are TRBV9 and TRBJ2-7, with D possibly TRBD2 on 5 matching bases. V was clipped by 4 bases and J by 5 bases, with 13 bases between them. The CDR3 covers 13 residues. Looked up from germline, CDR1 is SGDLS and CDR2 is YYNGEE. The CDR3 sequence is CASSPDYGNEQYF. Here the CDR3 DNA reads TGTGCCAGCAGCCCAGACTACGGGAACGAGCAGTACTTC.

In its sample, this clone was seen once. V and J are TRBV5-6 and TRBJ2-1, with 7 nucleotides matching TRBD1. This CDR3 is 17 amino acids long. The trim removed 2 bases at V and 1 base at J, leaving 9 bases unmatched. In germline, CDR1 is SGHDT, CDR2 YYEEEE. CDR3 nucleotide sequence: TGTGCCAGCAGCTTAGCCCCGGGACAGCTATCCTACAATGAGCAGTTCTTC. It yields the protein CASSLAPGQLSYNEQFF.

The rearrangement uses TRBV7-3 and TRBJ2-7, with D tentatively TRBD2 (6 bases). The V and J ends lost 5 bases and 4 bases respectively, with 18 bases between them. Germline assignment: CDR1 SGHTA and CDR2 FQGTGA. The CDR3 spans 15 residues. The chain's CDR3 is CASSQTGASVYEQYF. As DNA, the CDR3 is TGTGCCAGCAGCCAAACTGGGGCTAGCGTTTACGAGCAGTACTTC.

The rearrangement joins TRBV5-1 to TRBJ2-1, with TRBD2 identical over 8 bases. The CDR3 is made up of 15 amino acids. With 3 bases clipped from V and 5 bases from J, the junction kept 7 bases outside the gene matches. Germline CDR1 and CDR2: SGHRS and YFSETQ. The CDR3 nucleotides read TGCGCCAGCAGCTCTAGCGGCGGGGGGAACAATGAGCAGTTCTTC. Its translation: CASSSSGGGNNEQFF.

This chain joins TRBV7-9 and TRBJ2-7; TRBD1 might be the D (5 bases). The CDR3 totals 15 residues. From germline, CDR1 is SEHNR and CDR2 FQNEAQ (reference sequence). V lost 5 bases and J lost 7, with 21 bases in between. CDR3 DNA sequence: TGTGCCAGCAGCGTGGGGCAGGGTGGGTCGAGAGAGCAGTACTTC. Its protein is CASSVGQGGSREQYF.

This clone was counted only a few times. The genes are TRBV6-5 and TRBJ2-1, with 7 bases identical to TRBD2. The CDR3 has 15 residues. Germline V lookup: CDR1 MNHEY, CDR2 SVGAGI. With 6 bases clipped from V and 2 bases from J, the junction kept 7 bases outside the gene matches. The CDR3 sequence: CASRPTAGTYNEQFF. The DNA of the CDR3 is TGTGCCAGCAGGCCGACAGCGGGGACCTACAATGAGCAGTTCTTC.

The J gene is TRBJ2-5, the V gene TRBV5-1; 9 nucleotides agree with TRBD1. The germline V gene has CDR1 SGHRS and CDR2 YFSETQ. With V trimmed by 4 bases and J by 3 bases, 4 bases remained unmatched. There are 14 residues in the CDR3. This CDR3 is CASSLGQGKETQYF. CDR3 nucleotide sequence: TGCGCCAGCAGCCTAGGACAGGGGAAAGAGACCCAGTACTTC.

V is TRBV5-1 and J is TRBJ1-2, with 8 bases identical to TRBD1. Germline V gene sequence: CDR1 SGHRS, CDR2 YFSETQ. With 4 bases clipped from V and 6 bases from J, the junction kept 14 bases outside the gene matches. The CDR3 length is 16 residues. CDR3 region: CASSPGQGAPINGYTF. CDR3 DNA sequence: TGCGCCAGCAGCCCCGGACAGGGCGCCCCTATTAATGGCTACACCTTC.

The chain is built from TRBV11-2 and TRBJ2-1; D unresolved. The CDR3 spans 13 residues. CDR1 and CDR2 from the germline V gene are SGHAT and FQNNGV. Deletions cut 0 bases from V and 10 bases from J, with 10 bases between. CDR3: CASSLDQASEQFF. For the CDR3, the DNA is TGTGCCAGCAGCTTAGATCAGGCATCCGAGCAGTTCTTC. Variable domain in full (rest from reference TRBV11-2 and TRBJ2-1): EAGVAQSPRYKIIEKRQSVAFWCNPISGHATLYWYQQILGQGPKLLIQFQNNGVVDDSQLPKDRFSAERLKGVDSTLKIQPAKLEDSAVYLCASSLDQASEQFFGPGTRLTVL.

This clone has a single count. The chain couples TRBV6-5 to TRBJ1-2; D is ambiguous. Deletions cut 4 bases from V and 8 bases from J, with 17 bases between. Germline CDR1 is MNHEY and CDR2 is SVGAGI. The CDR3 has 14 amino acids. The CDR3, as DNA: TGTGCCAGCAGTTGGACTGCTAAAACGGGCGGCTACACCTTC. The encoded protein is CASSWTAKTGGYTF.

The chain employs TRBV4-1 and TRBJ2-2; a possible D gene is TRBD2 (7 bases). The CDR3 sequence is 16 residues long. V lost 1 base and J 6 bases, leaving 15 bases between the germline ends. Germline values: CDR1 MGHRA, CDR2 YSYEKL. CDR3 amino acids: CASSQVRGGEAGELFF. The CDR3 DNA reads TGCGCCAGCAGCCAAGTGAGGGGGGGCGAGGCCGGGGAGCTGTTTTTT.

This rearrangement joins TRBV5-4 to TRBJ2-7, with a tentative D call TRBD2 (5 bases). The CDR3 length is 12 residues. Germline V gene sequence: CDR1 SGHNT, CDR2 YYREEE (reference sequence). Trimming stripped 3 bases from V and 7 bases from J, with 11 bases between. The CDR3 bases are TGTGCCAGCAGCTCCCCGGCGGGTGAGCAGTACTTC. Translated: CASSSPAGEQYF.

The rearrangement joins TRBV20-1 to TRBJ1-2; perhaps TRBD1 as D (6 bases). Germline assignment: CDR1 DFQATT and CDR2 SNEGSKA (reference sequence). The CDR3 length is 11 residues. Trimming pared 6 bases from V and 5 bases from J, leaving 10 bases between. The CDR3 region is CSARGAYGYTF. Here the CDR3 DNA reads TGCAGTGCCCGGGGGGCGTATGGCTACACCTTC.

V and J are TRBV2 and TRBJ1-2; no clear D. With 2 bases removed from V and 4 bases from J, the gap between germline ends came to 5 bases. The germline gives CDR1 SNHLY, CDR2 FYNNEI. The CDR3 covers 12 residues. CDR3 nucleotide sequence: TGTGCCAGCAGTGAATTGAGCTATGGCTACACCTTC. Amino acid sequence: CASSELSYGYTF. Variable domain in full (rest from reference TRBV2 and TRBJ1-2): EPEVTQTPSHQVTQMGQEVILRCVPISNHLYFYWYRQILGQKVEFLVSFYNNEISEKSEIFDDQFSVERPDGSNFTLKIRSTKLEDSAMYFCASSELSYGYTFGSGTRLTVV.

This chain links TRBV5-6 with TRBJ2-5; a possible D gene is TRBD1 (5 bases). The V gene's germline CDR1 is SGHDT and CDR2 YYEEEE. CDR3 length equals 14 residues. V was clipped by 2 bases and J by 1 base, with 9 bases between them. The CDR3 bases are TGTGCCAGCAGCTTATGGACAAGCCAAGAGACCCAGTACTTC. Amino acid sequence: CASSLWTSQETQYF. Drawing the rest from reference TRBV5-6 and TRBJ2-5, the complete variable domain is DAGVTQSPTHLIKTRGQQVTLRCSPKSGHDTVSWYQQALGQGPQFIFQYYEEEERQRGNFPDRFSGHQFPNYSSELNVNALLLGDSALYLCASSLWTSQETQYFGPGTRLLVL.